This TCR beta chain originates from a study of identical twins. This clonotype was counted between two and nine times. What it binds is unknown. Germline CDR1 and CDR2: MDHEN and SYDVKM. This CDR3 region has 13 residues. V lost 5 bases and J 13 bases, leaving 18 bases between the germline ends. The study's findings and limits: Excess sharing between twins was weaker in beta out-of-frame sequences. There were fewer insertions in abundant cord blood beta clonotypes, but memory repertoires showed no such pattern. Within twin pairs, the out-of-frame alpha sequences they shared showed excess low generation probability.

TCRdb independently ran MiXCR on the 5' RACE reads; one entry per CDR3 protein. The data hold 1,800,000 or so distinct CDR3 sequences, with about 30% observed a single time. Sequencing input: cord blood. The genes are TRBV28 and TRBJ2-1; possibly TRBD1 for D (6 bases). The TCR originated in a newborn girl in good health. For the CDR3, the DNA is TGTGCCAGCAGTCCCGGAAGGGGGTTCTTTCAGTTCTTC. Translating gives CASSPGRGFFQFF.